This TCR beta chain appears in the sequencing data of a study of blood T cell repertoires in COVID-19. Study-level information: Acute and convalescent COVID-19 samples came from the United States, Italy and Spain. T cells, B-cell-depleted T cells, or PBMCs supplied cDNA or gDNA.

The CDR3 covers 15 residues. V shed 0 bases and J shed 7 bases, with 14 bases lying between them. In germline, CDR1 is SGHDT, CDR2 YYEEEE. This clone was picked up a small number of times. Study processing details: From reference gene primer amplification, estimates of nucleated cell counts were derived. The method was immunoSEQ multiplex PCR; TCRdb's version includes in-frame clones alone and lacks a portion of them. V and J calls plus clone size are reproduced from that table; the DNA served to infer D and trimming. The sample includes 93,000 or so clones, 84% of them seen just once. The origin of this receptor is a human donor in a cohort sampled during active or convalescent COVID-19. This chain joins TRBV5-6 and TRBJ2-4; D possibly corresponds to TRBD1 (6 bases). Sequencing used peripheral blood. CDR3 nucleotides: TGTGCCAGCAGCTTGGAACAGGGTTCGGGGAACATTCAGTACTTC. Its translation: CASSLEQGSGNIQYF.